The 26 T cell receptor beta chains below were found in one sample sequenced in a study of blood T cell repertoires in COVID-19. Assay used: immunoSEQ multiplex PCR; TCRdb lists only in-frame clones, some missing. The table includes approximately 300,000 clones, 85% to 90% detected once. The specimen was PBMCs or T cells enriched from blood (not recorded which). These receptors came from a woman younger than 30 with acute COVID-19.

This clone was seen a few times. The V call is TRBV12-3 or TRBV12-4, the J call TRBJ1-2, with D maybe TRBD1 (5 bases). The CDR3 is 13 amino acids. V gave up 6 bases and J gave up 3 bases, with 11 bases separating them. The CDR3 nucleotides read TGTGCCAGCAGACAGGAGGGGCACTATGGCTACACCTTC. Translated: CASRQEGHYGYTF.

This chain links TRBV7-9 with TRBJ2-3; TRBD2 aligns across 8 bases. The CDR3 has 14 amino acids. The germline CDR1 and CDR2 sequences are SEHNR and FQNEAQ (reference sequence). V was clipped by 5 bases and J by 4 bases; unmatched bases: 5. The CDR3 loop is CASSLTSVADTQYF. The CDR3 DNA is TGTGCCAGCAGCCTGACTAGCGTGGCAGATACGCAGTATTTT.

The rearrangement uses TRBV9 and TRBJ2-3; 9 nucleotides agree with TRBD2. Trimming took 0 bases from V and 7 from J; bases not matched to a gene: 9. The CDR3 runs 16 residues. Germline V gene data show CDR1 as SGDLS and CDR2 as YYNGEE. The CDR3 sequence is CASSVDSSGRRYTQYF. The CDR3 bases are TGTGCCAGCAGCGTAGACTCGAGCGGGAGGAGGTATACGCAGTATTTT.

The chain couples TRBV5-1 to TRBJ2-1, with TRBD1 matching over 8 bases. V shed 1 base and J 6 bases; nucleotides not matched to a gene: 3. The CDR3 loop spans 14 amino acids. Germline CDR1 SGHRS, CDR2 YFSETQ. This CDR3 reads CASSLRTGTNEQFF. The CDR3 DNA is TGCGCCAGCAGCTTGAGGACAGGGACCAATGAGCAGTTCTTC.

The chain uses TRBV27 and TRBJ1-5; 7 positions agree with TRBD1. Trimming cost V 5 bases and J 4 bases; bases outside gene matches: 8. CDR3 length: 15 residues. Germline values: CDR1 MNHEY, CDR2 SMNVEV (reference sequence). CDR3 loop: CASSINRGWNQPQHF. CDR3 bases: TGTGCCAGCAGTATCAACAGGGGCTGGAATCAGCCCCAGCATTTT.

The chain recombines TRBV10-3 with TRBJ1-2; maybe TRBD1 (6 bases). Trimming took off 5 bases at V and 4 bases at J, with 8 bases between the two ends. The CDR3 is made up of 12 amino acids. The germline V gene has CDR1 ENHRY and CDR2 SYGVKD. The CDR3 nucleotides are TGTGCCATCAGTAGGACAGTCTATGGCTACACCTTC. Its translation is CAISRTVYGYTF.

The chain couples TRBV15 to TRBJ1-6; 8 nucleotides agree with TRBD1. The V gene end was trimmed by 1 base and the J gene end by 7 bases; junction bases not matched to a gene: 6. Germline CDR1 is LNHNV and CDR2 is YYDKDF (reference sequence). The CDR3 has 16 amino acids. Written as DNA, the CDR3 is TGTGCCACCAGCAGAGTCAGGACAGGGCCAAATTCACCCCTCCACTTT. It yields the protein CATSRVRTGPNSPLHF.

The chain has TRBV10-3 and TRBJ1-4; possibly TRBD1 for D (5 bases). CDR1 and CDR2 (germline): ENHRY, SYGVKD. CDR3 length: 13 residues. V was clipped by 3 bases and J by 5 bases, with 7 bases between them. CDR3 sequence (DNA): TGTGCCATCAGTGAATCAGGGAATGAAAAACTGTTTTTT. It translates to CAISESGNEKLFF.

J is TRBJ1-5 and V is TRBV7-9; 10 bases agree with TRBD1. Losses at the gene ends were 8 bases for V and 6 bases for J; bases not matched to a gene: 10. This CDR3 region has 15 residues. Germline lookup yields CDR1 SEHNR and CDR2 FQNEAQ (reference sequence). This chain's CDR3 is CASGSGTGDAQPQHF. In nucleotides, the CDR3 is TGTGCCAGCGGATCAGGGACAGGGGATGCTCAGCCCCAGCATTTT.

J is TRBJ2-7 and V is TRBV5-8; 9 bases are a match to TRBD1. V was clipped by 0 bases and J by 4 bases; unmatched bases: 11. The CDR3 sequence is 17 residues long. From germline, CDR1 is SGHTS and CDR2 YDEGEE. The CDR3 here is CASSLGEQGALQYEQYF. CDR3 nucleotides: TGTGCCAGCAGCTTGGGGGAACAGGGGGCACTTCAGTACGAGCAGTACTTC.

This clone showed up just once. The chain joins TRBV19 to TRBJ1-4, with D possibly TRBD1 on 6 matching bases. The CDR3 contains 16 residues. V shed 3 bases and J shed 6 bases, with 17 bases lying between them. CDR1 and CDR2 (germline): LNHDA, SQIVND (reference sequence). The CDR3 DNA sequence: TGTGCCAGTAGTATTGAAGGGGGATCGGTCTATGAAAAACTGTTTTTT. It translates to CASSIEGGSVYEKLFF. Looking up the rest from reference TRBV19 and TRBJ1-4 gives the full variable domain: DGGITQSPKYLFRKEGQNVTLSCEQNLNHDAMYWYRQDPGQGLRLIYYSQIVNDFQKGDIAEGYSVSREKKESFPLTVTSAQKNPTAFYLCASSIEGGSVYEKLFFGSGTQLSVL.

V and J are TRBV7-9 and TRBJ2-1, with 9 bases aligning to TRBD2. CDR3 length: 15 residues. Per the germline V gene, CDR1 is SEHNR and CDR2 is FQNEAQ (reference sequence). The V and J ends lost 3 bases and 3 bases, in that order; junction bases with no gene match: 3. CDR3 sequence reads: CASSLDSGSYNEQFF. DNA of the CDR3: TGTGCCAGCAGCTTGGATAGCGGGAGCTACAATGAGCAGTTCTTC.

The gene calls are TRBV24-1 and TRBJ1-2; tentative D call: TRBD1 (5 bases). The CDR3 has 17 residues. The germline V gene has CDR1 KGHDR and CDR2 SFDVKD. Trimming shortened V by 2 bases and J by 3 bases, and 18 bases separated the two germline ends. The CDR3 region is CATSDSDRPPPHYGYTF. Written as DNA, the CDR3 is TGTGCCACCAGTGATTCAGACAGACCCCCCCCTCACTATGGCTACACCTTC.

This clone has just one count. The chain combines TRBV29-1 with TRBJ1-2; D gene ambiguous. The CDR3 totals 14 residues. The germline V gene encodes CDR1 SQVTM and CDR2 ANQGSEA. V was cut by 3 bases and J by 4 bases, with 15 bases left in between. This CDR3 is CSVDPGNAIYGYTF. The CDR3 region has the DNA TGCAGCGTTGACCCGGGGAACGCCATCTATGGCTACACCTTC.

The rearrangement uses TRBV30 and TRBJ1-5, with D tentatively TRBD1 (5 bases). CDR3 length: 15 amino acids. Germline-derived CDR1 and CDR2 are GTSNPN and SVGIG (reference sequence). V lost 0 bases and J lost 3, with 12 bases in between. CDR3 amino acids: CAWSVSGQINQPQHF. CDR3 coding DNA: TGTGCCTGGAGTGTTAGCGGACAAATCAATCAGCCCCAGCATTTT.

The chain joins TRBV10-2 to TRBJ2-5, with D unresolved. This CDR3 is 12 amino acids long. Germline lookup yields CDR1 WSHSY and CDR2 SAAADI. V was shortened by 4 bases and J by 4 bases, with 7 bases between the two germline ends. The CDR3 region has the DNA TGCGCCAGCAGTGCTAACAGAGAGACCCAGTACTTC. This gives the protein CASSANRETQYF.

The chain combines TRBV5-4 with TRBJ2-6; 7 positions match TRBD2. Germline-derived CDR1 and CDR2 are SGHNT and YYREEE (reference sequence). With V trimmed by 4 bases and J by 0 bases, 4 bases remained unmatched. This CDR3 has 16 amino acids. CDR3 coding DNA: TGTGCCAGCAGCAGGACTAGAAGCTCTGGGGCCAACGTCCTGACTTTC. It yields the protein CASSRTRSSGANVLTF.

The chain recombines TRBV6-1 with TRBJ1-3, with D tentatively TRBD1 (5 bases). The CDR3 contains 16 residues. Germline CDR1 is MNHNS and CDR2 is SASEGT. V was trimmed by 4 bases and J by 2 bases, leaving 15 bases between them. CDR3 DNA sequence: TGTGCCAGCAGTGCCCCGTCCGGGGGAGCTGGAAACACCATATATTTT. It yields the protein CASSAPSGGAGNTIYF.

The rearrangement uses TRBV9 and TRBJ1-6; 8 bases map to TRBD1. Germline V gives CDR1 SGDLS, CDR2 YYNGEE. Trimming took 0 bases from V and 9 from J; bases not matched to a gene: 8. This CDR3 spans 16 amino acids. The CDR3 DNA is TGTGCCAGCAGCGTAGGAGGACAGGGAGTTAGTTCACCCCTCCACTTT. It yields the protein CASSVGGQGVSSPLHF.

This chain uses TRBV28 with TRBJ2-5; D is undetermined. CDR3 size: 11 residues. V gave up 6 bases and J gave up 7 bases, with 9 bases separating them. Germline V gene lookup returns CDR1 MDHEN and CDR2 SYDVKM. CDR3 sequence (DNA): TGTGCCAGCAGCCGGCCGGGGACCCAGTACTTC. This gives the protein CASSRPGTQYF. Full variable domain (rest looked up from reference TRBV28 and TRBJ2-5): DVKVTQSSRYLVKRTGEKVFLECVQDMDHENMFWYRQDPGLGLRLIYFSYDVKMKEKGDIPEGYSVSREKKERFSLILESASTNQTSMYLCASSRPGTQYFGPGTRLLVL.

The rearrangement uses TRBV7-9 and TRBJ2-1; D possibly corresponds to TRBD2 (6 bases). Germline assignment: CDR1 SEHNR and CDR2 FQNEAQ (reference sequence). Trimming pared 3 bases from V and 3 bases from J, leaving 9 bases between. This CDR3 spans 14 amino acids. CDR3 sequence reads: CASSLGLVYNEQFF. CDR3 coding DNA: TGTGCCAGCAGCTTGGGACTCGTCTACAATGAGCAGTTCTTC.

This clone was recorded only once. The chain combines TRBV28 with TRBJ1-4; D uncertain. Trimming stripped 3 bases from V and 0 bases from J, with 8 bases between. The CDR3 has 15 residues. Germline CDR1 is MDHEN and CDR2 is SYDVKM. This CDR3 is CASSFHTTTNEKLFF. DNA of the CDR3: TGTGCCAGCAGTTTCCACACAACAACTAATGAAAAACTGTTTTTT.

The chain combines TRBV27 with TRBJ1-2; 12 bases line up with TRBD1. The V gene's germline CDR1 is MNHEY and CDR2 SMNVEV (reference sequence). The CDR3 length is 15 residues. After removal of 3 bases from V and 6 bases from J, the junction contained 5 bases not matched to a gene. CDR3 nucleotides: TGTGCCAGCAGTTTGGCGGGACAGGGGGCGAATGGCTACACCTTC. It yields the protein CASSLAGQGANGYTF.

The CDR3 here is CASSVDAGATDTQYF. In DNA form, the CDR3 reads TGTGCCAGCAGCGTAGATGCGGGGGCAACAGATACGCAGTATTTT. V and J are TRBV9 and TRBJ2-3; TRBD2 might be the D (7 bases). Germline V gives CDR1 SGDLS, CDR2 YYNGEE. V shed 0 bases and J shed 3 bases, with 11 bases lying between them. This CDR3 contains 15 residues.

The table lists this clone with a count of one. The chain recombines TRBV4-2 with TRBJ1-6; a possible D gene is TRBD1 (6 bases). Per the germline V gene, CDR1 is LGHNA and CDR2 is YNFKEQ. Trimming stripped 2 bases from V and 3 bases from J, with 17 bases between. This CDR3 spans 18 amino acids. DNA of the CDR3: TGTGCCAGCAGCCAACAACCCCAGGGGATGCTCTATAATTCACCCCTCCACTTT. Its protein product is CASSQQPQGMLYNSPLHF.

V and J are TRBV5-4 and TRBJ2-7; weak D call: TRBD1 (6 bases). Trimming stripped 0 bases from V and 3 bases from J, with 19 bases between. The CDR3 covers 17 residues. Per germline, CDR1 SGHNT and CDR2 YYREEE (reference sequence). The CDR3 sequence: CASSLVRLWGQDYEQYF. The CDR3 DNA is TGTGCCAGCAGCTTGGTACGACTGTGGGGGCAGGACTACGAGCAGTACTTC. The full variable domain, in which reference TRBV5-4 and TRBJ2-7 provide the parts outside the CDR3, is ETGVTQSPTHLIKTRGQQVTLRCSSQSGHNTVSWYQQALGQGPQFIFQYYREEENGRGNFPPRFSGLQFPNYSSELNVNALELDDSALYLCASSLVRLWGQDYEQYFGPGTRLTVT.